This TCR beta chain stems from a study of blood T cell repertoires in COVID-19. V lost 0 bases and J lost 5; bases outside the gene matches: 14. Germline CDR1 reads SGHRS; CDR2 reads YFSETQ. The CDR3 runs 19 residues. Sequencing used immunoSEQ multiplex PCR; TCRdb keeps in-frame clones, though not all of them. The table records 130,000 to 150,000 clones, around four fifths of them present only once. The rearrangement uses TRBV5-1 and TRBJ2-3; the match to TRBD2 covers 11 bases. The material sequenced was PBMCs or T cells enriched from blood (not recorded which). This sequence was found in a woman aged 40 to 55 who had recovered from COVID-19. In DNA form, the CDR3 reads TGCGCCAGCAGCTTGGGACAGACCCCGGGACTAGCGGAGGAAGATACGCAGTATTTT. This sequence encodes CASSLGQTPGLAEEDTQYF. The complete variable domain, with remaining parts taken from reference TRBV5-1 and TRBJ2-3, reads KAGVTQTPRYLIKTRGQQVTLSCSPISGHRSVSWYQQTPGQGLQFLFEYFSETQRNKGNFPGRFSGRQFSNSRSEMNVSTLELGDSALYLCASSLGQTPGLAEEDTQYFGPGTRLTVL.